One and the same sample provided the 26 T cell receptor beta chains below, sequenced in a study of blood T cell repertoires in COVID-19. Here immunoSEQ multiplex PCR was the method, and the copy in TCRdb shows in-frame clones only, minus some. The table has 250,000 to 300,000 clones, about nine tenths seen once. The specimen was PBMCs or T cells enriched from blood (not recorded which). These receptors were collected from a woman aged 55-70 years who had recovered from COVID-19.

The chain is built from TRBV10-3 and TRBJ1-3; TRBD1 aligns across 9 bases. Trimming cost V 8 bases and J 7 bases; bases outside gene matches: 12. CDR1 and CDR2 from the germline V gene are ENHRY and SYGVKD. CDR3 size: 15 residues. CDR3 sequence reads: CAIRATGTGMNTIYF. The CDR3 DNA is TGTGCCATCCGCGCCACCGGGACAGGGATGAACACCATATATTTT.

CDR3 residues: CASSYSLNTEAFF. The CDR3 DNA is TGTGCCAGCAGTTATTCTCTGAACACTGAAGCTTTCTTT. This rearrangement joins TRBV6-5 to TRBJ1-1; D call uncertain. Germline CDR1 reads MNHEY; CDR2 reads SVGAGI. V was cut by 3 bases and J by 0 bases, with 5 bases left in between. The CDR3 has 13 residues.

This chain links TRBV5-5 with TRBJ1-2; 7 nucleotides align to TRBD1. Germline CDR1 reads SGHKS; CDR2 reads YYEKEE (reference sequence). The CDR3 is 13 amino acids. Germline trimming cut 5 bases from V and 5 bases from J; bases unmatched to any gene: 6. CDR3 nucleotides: TGTGCCAGCAGGGTGGGACAGCCTTATGGCTACACCTTC. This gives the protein CASRVGQPYGYTF.

The CDR3 loop reads CACGGERVNVLTF. The CDR3 DNA follows: TGTGCCTGTGGGGGGGAGAGGGTCAACGTCCTGACTTTC. The chain joins TRBV30 to TRBJ2-6, with 7 bases matching TRBD2. CDR1 is GTSNPN and CDR2 is SVGIG in the germline V gene (reference sequence). V lost 6 bases, J lost 9 bases, and 8 bases stayed unmatched. The CDR3 length is 13 residues.

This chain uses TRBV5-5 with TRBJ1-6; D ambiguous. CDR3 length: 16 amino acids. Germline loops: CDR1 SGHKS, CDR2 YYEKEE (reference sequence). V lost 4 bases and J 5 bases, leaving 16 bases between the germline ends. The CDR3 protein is CASSPVSVVDNSPLHF. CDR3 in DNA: TGTGCCAGCAGCCCGGTCTCGGTTGTCGATAATTCACCCCTCCACTTT.

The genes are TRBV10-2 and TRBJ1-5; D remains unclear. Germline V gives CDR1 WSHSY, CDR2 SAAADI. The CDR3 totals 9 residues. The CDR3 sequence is CRRGRPQHF. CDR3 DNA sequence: TGCCGCAGAGGAAGGCCCCAGCATTTT.

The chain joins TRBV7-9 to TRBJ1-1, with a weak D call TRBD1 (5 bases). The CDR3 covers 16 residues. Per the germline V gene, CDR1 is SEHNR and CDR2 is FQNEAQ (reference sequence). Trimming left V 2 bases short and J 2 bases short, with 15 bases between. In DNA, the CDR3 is TGTGCCAGCAGCTTAAGGCAGGGAACCAATAACACTGAAGCTTTCTTT. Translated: CASSLRQGTNNTEAFF.

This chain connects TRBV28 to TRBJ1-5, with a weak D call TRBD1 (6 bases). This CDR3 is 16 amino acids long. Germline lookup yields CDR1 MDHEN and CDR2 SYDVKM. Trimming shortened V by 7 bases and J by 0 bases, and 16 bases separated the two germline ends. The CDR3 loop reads CASIPRQDHSNQPQHF. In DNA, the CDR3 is TGTGCCAGCATCCCCCGACAGGACCATAGCAATCAGCCCCAGCATTTT.

CDR3 coding DNA: TGTGCCAGCAGGTTCAGGGGCGCTTCAGAAGAGCAGTACTTC. This encodes CASRFRGASEEQYF. This chain joins TRBV7-3 and TRBJ2-7; the D gene is possibly TRBD1 (6 bases). The germline gives CDR1 SGHTA, CDR2 FQGTGA. The CDR3 extends over 14 amino acids. The V and J ends lost 6 bases and 7 bases respectively, with 19 bases between them.

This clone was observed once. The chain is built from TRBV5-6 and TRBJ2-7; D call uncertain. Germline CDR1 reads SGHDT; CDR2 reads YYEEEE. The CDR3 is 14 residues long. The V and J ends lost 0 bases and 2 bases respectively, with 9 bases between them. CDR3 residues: CASSLAGSTYEQYF. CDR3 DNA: TGTGCCAGCAGCTTGGCCGGGTCAACCTACGAGCAGTACTTC.

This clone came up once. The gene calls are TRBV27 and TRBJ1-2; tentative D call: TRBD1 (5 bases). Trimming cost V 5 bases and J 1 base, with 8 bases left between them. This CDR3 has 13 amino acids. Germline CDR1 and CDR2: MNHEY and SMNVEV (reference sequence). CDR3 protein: CASSPDSNYGYTF. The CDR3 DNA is TGTGCCAGCAGTCCCGACAGTAACTATGGCTACACCTTC.

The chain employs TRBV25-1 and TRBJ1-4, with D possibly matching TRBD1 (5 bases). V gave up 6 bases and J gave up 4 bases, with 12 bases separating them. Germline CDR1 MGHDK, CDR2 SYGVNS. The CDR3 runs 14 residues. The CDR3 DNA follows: TGTGCCAGCAGGCCACAGGATGGTAATGAAAAACTGTTTTTT. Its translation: CASRPQDGNEKLFF.

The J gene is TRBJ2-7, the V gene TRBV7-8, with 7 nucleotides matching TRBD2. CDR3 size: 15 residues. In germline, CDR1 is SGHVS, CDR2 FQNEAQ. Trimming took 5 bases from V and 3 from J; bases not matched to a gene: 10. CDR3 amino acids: CASSDTGTTLYEQYF. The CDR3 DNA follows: TGTGCCAGCAGCGATACCGGGACTACCCTCTACGAGCAGTACTTC.

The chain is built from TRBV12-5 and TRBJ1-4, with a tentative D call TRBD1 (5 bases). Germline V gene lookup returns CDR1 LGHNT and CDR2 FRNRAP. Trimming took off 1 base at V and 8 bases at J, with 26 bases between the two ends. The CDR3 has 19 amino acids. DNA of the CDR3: TGTGCTAGTGGTTTGGGGATGGGGCCTTCTTTAGGGGTAAACGAAAAACTGTTTTTT. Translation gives CASGLGMGPSLGVNEKLFF.

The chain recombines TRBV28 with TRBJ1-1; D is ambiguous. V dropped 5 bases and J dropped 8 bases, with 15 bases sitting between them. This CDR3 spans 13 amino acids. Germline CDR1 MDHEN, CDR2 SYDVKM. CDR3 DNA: TGTGCCAGCAGTGGAACAGCCCTTAGAGAAGCTTTCTTT. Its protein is CASSGTALREAFF. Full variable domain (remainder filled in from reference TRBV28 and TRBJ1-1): DVKVTQSSRYLVKRTGEKVFLECVQDMDHENMFWYRQDPGLGLRLIYFSYDVKMKEKGDIPEGYSVSREKKERFSLILESASTNQTSMYLCASSGTALREAFFGQGTRLTVV.

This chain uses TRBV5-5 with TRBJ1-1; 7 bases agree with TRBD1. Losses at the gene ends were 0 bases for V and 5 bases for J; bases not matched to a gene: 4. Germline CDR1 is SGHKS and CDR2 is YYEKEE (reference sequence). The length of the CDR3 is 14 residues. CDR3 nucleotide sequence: TGTGCCAGCAGCTTGGTAGGGGGCCAAACTGAAGCTTTCTTT. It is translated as CASSLVGGQTEAFF.

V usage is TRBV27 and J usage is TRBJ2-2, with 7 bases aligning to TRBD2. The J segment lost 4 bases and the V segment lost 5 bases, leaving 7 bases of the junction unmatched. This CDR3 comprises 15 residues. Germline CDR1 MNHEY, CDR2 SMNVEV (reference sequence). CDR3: CASSPGLSGTGELFF. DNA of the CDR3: TGTGCCAGCAGTCCGGGACTAAGCGGCACCGGGGAGCTGTTTTTT.

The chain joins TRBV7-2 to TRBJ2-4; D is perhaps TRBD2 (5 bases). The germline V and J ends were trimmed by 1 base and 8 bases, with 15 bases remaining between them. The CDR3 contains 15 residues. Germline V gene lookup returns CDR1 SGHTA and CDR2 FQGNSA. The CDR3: CASSLGGPREHIQYF. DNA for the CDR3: TGTGCCAGCAGCTTAGGGGGTCCCCGGGAACACATTCAGTACTTC. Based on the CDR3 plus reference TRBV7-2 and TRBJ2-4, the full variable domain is GAGVSQSPSNKVTEKGKDVELRCDPISGHTALYWYRQSLGQGLEFLIYFQGNSAPDKSGLPSDRFSAERTGGSVSTLTIQRTQQEDSAVYLCASSLGGPREHIQYFGAGTRLSVL.

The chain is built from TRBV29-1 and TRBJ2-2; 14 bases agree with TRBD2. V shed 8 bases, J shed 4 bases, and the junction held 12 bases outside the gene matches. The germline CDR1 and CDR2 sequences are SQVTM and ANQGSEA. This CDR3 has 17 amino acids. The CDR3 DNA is TGCAGCACCCCGGCGACTAGCGGGGGGGCCCTCACCGGGGAGCTGTTTTTT. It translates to CSTPATSGGALTGELFF.

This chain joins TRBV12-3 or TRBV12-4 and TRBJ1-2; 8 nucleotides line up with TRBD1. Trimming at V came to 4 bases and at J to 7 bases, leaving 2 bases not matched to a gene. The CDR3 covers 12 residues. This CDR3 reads CASSWTGIGYTF. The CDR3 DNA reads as TGTGCCAGCAGTTGGACAGGGATTGGCTACACCTTC.

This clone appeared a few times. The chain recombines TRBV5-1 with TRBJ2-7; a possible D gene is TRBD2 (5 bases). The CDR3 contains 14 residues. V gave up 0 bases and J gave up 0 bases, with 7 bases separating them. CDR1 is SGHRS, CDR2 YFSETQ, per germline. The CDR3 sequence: CASSLGTLSYEQYF. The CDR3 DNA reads TGCGCCAGCAGCTTGGGGACTCTCTCCTACGAGCAGTACTTC. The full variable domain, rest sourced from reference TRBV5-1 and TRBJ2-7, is KAGVTQTPRYLIKTRGQQVTLSCSPISGHRSVSWYQQTPGQGLQFLFEYFSETQRNKGNFPGRFSGRQFSNSRSEMNVSTLELGDSALYLCASSLGTLSYEQYFGPGTRLTVT.

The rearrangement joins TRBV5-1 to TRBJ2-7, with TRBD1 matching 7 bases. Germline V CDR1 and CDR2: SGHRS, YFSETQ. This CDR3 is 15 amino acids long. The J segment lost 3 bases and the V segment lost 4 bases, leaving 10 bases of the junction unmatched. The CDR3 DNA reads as TGCGCCAGCAGCCCTCAGGGGGTGACAATCTACGAGCAGTACTTC. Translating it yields CASSPQGVTIYEQYF.

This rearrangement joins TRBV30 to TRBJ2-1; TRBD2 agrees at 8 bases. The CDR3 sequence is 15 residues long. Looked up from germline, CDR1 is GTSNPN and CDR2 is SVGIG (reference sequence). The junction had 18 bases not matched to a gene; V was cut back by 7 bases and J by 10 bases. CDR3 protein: CASDRLGGGPVEQFF. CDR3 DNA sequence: TGTGCCTCAGATAGACTAGGCGGGGGGCCTGTAGAGCAGTTCTTC.

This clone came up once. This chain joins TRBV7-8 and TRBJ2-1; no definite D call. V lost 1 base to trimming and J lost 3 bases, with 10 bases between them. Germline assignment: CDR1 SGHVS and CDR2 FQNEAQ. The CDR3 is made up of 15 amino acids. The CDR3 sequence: CASSLDRAGYNEQFF. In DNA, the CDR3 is TGTGCCAGCAGCTTAGACCGCGCAGGCTACAATGAGCAGTTCTTC.

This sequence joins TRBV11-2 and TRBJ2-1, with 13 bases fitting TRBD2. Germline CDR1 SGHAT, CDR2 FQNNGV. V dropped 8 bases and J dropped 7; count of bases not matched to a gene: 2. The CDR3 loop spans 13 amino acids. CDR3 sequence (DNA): TGTGCCAGCCGGACTAGCGGGGGAAATGAGCAGTTCTTC. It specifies CASRTSGGNEQFF.

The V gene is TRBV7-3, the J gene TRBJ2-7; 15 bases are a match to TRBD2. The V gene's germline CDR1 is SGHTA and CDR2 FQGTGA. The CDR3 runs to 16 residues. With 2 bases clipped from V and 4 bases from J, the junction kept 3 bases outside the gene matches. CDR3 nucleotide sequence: TGTGCCAGCAGCTTAGGACTAGCGGGAGGGATGTACGAGCAGTACTTC. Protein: CASSLGLAGGMYEQYF.